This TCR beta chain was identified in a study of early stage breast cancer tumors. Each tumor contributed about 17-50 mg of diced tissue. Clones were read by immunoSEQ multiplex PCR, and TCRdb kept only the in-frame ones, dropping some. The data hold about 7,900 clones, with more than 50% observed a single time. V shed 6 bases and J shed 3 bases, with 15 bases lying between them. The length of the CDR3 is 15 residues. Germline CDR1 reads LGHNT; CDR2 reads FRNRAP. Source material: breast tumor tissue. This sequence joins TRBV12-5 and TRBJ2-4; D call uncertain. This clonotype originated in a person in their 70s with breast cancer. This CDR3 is CASGPPEVGKNIQYF. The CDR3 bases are TGTGCTAGTGGCCCGCCCGAGGTGGGCAAAAACATTCAGTACTTC. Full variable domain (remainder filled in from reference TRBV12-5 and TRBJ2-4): DARVTQTPRHKVTEMGQEVTMRCQPILGHNTVFWYRQTMMQGLELLAYFRNRAPLDDSGMPKDRFSAEMPDATLATLKIQPSEPRDSAVYFCASGPPEVGKNIQYFGAGTRLSVL.